This T cell receptor (beta chain) was identified during a study of cytomegalovirus exposure and HLA in healthy donors. Germline V gene sequence: CDR1 SGHTA, CDR2 FQGNSA. With 1 base removed from V and 4 bases from J, the gap between germline ends came to 10 bases. This CDR3 has 14 amino acids. Primers for the PCR totalled 60 Vbeta and 13 Jbeta. Generated by immunoSEQ multiplex PCR, the TCRdb table keeps only in-frame clones and is missing some. The table includes 99,000 or so clones, approximately 81% detected once. This chain uses TRBV7-2 with TRBJ2-5; TRBD2 is a possible D gene (6 bases). The origin of this receptor is a man aged 25-45 years in good health and CMV-seronegative. The sequenced material came from PBMCs. CDR3 loop: CASSLGGVAETQYF. The CDR3 bases are TGTGCCAGCAGCTTAGGGGGGGTTGCAGAGACCCAGTACTTC.